The 13 T cell receptor beta chains reported below all come from one sample, sequenced in a study of shared clonotypes between healthy human individuals. Sequenced by immunoSEQ multiplex PCR; TCRdb stores in-frame clones only, minus some. The data contain approximately 2.1 million clones, approximately 95% of them singletons. Sequences were obtained from naive CD4+ T cells from PBMCs. This sample's subset: CD45RA+ positively selected. Receptors were obtained from a man younger than 35 in good health. Some clones in this sample may be carry-over from other donors' samples.

This chain uses TRBV4-1 with TRBJ2-1; D may be TRBD2 (6 bases). Trimming pared 5 bases from V and 0 bases from J, leaving 14 bases between. The CDR3 has 16 amino acids. Germline loops: CDR1 MGHRA, CDR2 YSYEKL. The CDR3 DNA follows: TGCGCCAGCAGCAAGAGCCGGGACTTCTCCTACAATGAGCAGTTCTTC. Translation: CASSKSRDFSYNEQFF.

The CDR3 here is CASSRDRVGTSEQYF. CDR3 DNA sequence: TGTGCCAGCAGTCGGGACAGGGTGGGGACTTCCGAGCAGTACTTC. The chain recombines TRBV2 with TRBJ2-7, with 9 positions matching TRBD1. Trimming took 5 bases from V and 6 from J; bases not matched to a gene: 11. The germline V gene encodes CDR1 SNHLY and CDR2 FYNNEI. This CDR3 region has 15 residues.

The chain has TRBV7-9 and TRBJ1-1, with D uncertain. The V gene lost 3 bases and the J gene lost 1 base, with 12 bases spanning the gap. This CDR3 has 15 residues. Germline loops: CDR1 SEHNR, CDR2 FQNEAQ (reference sequence). The CDR3 spells CASSLGSVENTEAFF. The CDR3 DNA sequence: TGTGCCAGCAGCTTGGGCAGCGTAGAGAACACTGAAGCTTTCTTT.

The CDR3 coding sequence is TGTGCCAGCCAAACGGCAGGGACTAGACCAGACAATGAGCAGTTCTTC. Translation: CASQTAGTRPDNEQFF. This chain links TRBV28 with TRBJ2-1; 8 bases map to TRBD2. V was pared by 8 bases and J by 5 bases, with 14 bases of the junction left unmatched. CDR1 and CDR2 (germline): MDHEN, SYDVKM. The CDR3 consists of 16 residues. Supplemented by reference TRBV28 and TRBJ2-1, the full variable domain reads DVKVTQSSRYLVKRTGEKVFLECVQDMDHENMFWYRQDPGLGLRLIYFSYDVKMKEKGDIPEGYSVSREKKERFSLILESASTNQTSMYLCASQTAGTRPDNEQFFGPGTRLTVL.

This chain joins TRBV7-9 and TRBJ2-3; D is undetermined. The CDR3 contains 13 residues. V shed 3 bases and J shed 4 bases, with 8 bases lying between them. Germline assignment: CDR1 SEHNR and CDR2 FQNEAQ (reference sequence). CDR3 DNA sequence: TGTGCCAGCAGCTTGTCCCCATCAGATACGCAGTATTTT. Its protein is CASSLSPSDTQYF.

This clone appeared a single time. The chain couples TRBV28 to TRBJ2-7, with a weak D call TRBD1 (6 bases). Germline-derived CDR1 and CDR2 are MDHEN and SYDVKM. Trimming cost V 3 bases and J 7 bases, with 16 bases left between them. The CDR3 contains 14 residues. The CDR3 is CASSLLQGKQEQYF. The DNA of the CDR3 is TGTGCCAGCAGTTTGTTACAGGGTAAGCAGGAGCAGTACTTC.

As to this clone: Distinct nucleotide sequences in the sample also encode this CDR3. The chain carries TRBV6-5 and TRBJ1-3; the match to TRBD1 covers 7 bases. CDR1 MNHEY and CDR2 SVGAGI come from the germline V gene. Germline trimming cut 0 bases from V and 3 bases from J; bases unmatched to any gene: 2. The CDR3 totals 15 residues. In DNA, the CDR3 is TGTGCCAGCAGTTACTCGACAGGGAGTGGAAACACCATATATTTT. Its protein product is CASSYSTGSGNTIYF.

This chain links TRBV9 with TRBJ1-2, with 10 bases fitting TRBD1. Germline CDR1 SGDLS, CDR2 YYNGEE. The ends lost 4 bases at V and 6 bases at J; junction bases unmatched: 6. The CDR3 is made up of 14 amino acids. The CDR3 loop is CASSFRDRGHGYTF. Written as DNA, the CDR3 is TGTGCCAGCAGCTTCCGGGACAGGGGCCATGGCTACACCTTC. The variable domain in full, completed from reference TRBV9 and TRBJ1-2, reads DSGVTQTPKHLITATGQRVTLRCSPRSGDLSVYWYQQSLDQGLQFLIQYYNGEERAKGNILERFSAQQFPDLHSELNLSSLELGDSALYFCASSFRDRGHGYTFGSGTRLTVV.

In the case of this clone: This same CDR3 is encoded by further DNA sequences in the sample. The chain joins TRBV28 to TRBJ2-7; D remains unclear. The V end was cut by 2 bases, the J end by 0 bases, with 5 bases between. This CDR3 region has 13 residues. Germline V gene sequence: CDR1 MDHEN, CDR2 SYDVKM. The CDR3 loop is CASSLDNSYEQYF. The CDR3 coding sequence is TGTGCCAGCAGTTTAGACAACTCCTACGAGCAGTACTTC.

This clone was recorded only once. This chain uses TRBV28 with TRBJ2-6, with 12 bases lining up with TRBD1. This CDR3 is built from 19 residues. Trimming took 7 bases from V and 3 from J; bases not matched to a gene: 13. Germline lookup yields CDR1 MDHEN and CDR2 SYDVKM. The CDR3 reads CASNSPWDRGLSGANVLTF. The CDR3 nucleotides read TGTGCCAGCAACTCCCCTTGGGACAGGGGGCTTAGTGGGGCCAACGTCCTGACTTTC.

The V call is TRBV4-2, the J call TRBJ2-1, with 7 bases fitting TRBD2. Germline loops: CDR1 LGHNA, CDR2 YNFKEQ. CDR3 length: 16 amino acids. V dropped 1 base and J dropped 2; count of bases not matched to a gene: 5. CDR3 protein: CASSQASGGAYNEQFF. CDR3 in DNA: TGTGCCAGCAGCCAAGCTAGCGGAGGGGCCTACAATGAGCAGTTCTTC.

This clone appeared once. The V gene is TRBV10-3, the J gene TRBJ2-7; 10 bases fit TRBD2. The CDR3 has 14 residues. The ends lost 7 bases at V and 2 bases at J; junction bases unmatched: 5. Germline V lookup: CDR1 ENHRY, CDR2 SYGVKD. CDR3 DNA sequence: TGTGCCATCACCTCCACTAGCGGGACCTACGAGCAGTACTTC. Translating gives CAITSTSGTYEQYF.

The rearrangement uses TRBV5-1 and TRBJ2-2; the D gene could be TRBD1 or TRBD2 (6 bases each). Trimming stripped 0 bases from V and 5 bases from J, with 14 bases between. The V gene's germline CDR1 is SGHRS and CDR2 YFSETQ. There are 16 residues in the CDR3. CDR3 in DNA: TGCGCCAGCAGCTTGGATGCAGGGGCGGGGACCGGGGAGCTGTTTTTT. This translates into CASSLDAGAGTGELFF.